The 24 T cell receptor beta chains below were found in one sample sequenced in a study of shared clonotypes between healthy human individuals (dated by TCRdb to the early 2020s). The receptor library was made with the immunoSEQ multiplex PCR assay. TCRdb carries this immuneACCESS record with in-frame sequences only. Its versions omit some clonotypes, under half of them owing to an unresolved V gene in the studies checked, with the rest unexplained. This sample holds under 1,100,000 clones; under 80% were observed only once. The top ten clonotypes cover about 1.5% of the sample. The sequencing input was memory CD4+ T cells sorted from blood. In light of the paper, this sample's cell subset or site label describes: CD45RA-negative fraction. These receptors were taken from a man between 18 and 29 years old in good health.

The chain uses TRBV5-4 and TRBJ2-1; TRBD2 matches at 16 bases. Per the germline V gene, CDR1 is SGHNT and CDR2 is YYREEE (reference sequence). J lost 5 bases, V lost 4 bases, and 3 bases had no gene match. The CDR3 has 16 amino acids. CDR3 residues: CASSIGTSGRDNEQFF. The CDR3 bases are TGTGCCAGCAGCATCGGGACTAGCGGGAGGGACAATGAGCAGTTCTTC.

V and J are TRBV2 and TRBJ2-5, with D possibly TRBD2 on 6 matching bases. The CDR3 extends over 14 amino acids. Trimming stripped 6 bases from V and 1 base from J, with 12 bases between. CDR1 and CDR2 from the germline V gene are SNHLY and FYNNEI. CDR3 protein: CASRGGLFQETQYF. The CDR3 DNA sequence: TGTGCCAGCAGGGGGGGACTCTTCCAAGAGACCCAGTACTTC. Drawing the rest from reference TRBV2 and TRBJ2-5, the complete variable domain is EPEVTQTPSHQVTQMGQEVILRCVPISNHLYFYWYRQILGQKVEFLVSFYNNEISEKSEIFDDQFSVERPDGSNFTLKIRSTKLEDSAMYFCASRGGLFQETQYFGPGTRLLVL.

J is TRBJ2-3 and V is TRBV18; D could derive from TRBD1 or TRBD2 (5 bases each). Germline CDR1 is KGHSH and CDR2 is LQKENI. V dropped 5 bases and J dropped 2 bases, with 17 bases sitting between them. The CDR3 is 16 amino acids. The CDR3 DNA reads TGTGCCAGCTCAGCCAATGGTGGGGGTACCACAGATACGCAGTATTTT. It is translated as CASSANGGGTTDTQYF.

In its sample, this clone was seen a few times. The J gene is TRBJ2-3, the V gene TRBV7-6; D not resolved. Trimming removed 1 base at V and 0 bases at J, with 8 bases between. The CDR3 runs 15 residues. Germline V lookup: CDR1 SGHVS, CDR2 FNYEAQ. CDR3 nucleotide sequence: TGTGCCAGCAGCTTAGGGCTGGCAAGCACAGATACGCAGTATTTT. Its translation: CASSLGLASTDTQYF.

This clone has a handful of counts. The V call is TRBV6-5, the J call TRBJ2-3, with 8 bases lining up with TRBD2. The CDR3 runs 16 residues. J gave up 3 bases and V 4 bases, and 9 bases lay outside the gene matches. Germline assignment: CDR1 MNHEY and CDR2 SVGAGI. As DNA, the CDR3 is TGTGCCAGCAGTTTCAAGCCGGGAGGGAGGACAGATACGCAGTATTTT. As protein: CASSFKPGGRTDTQYF.

The genes are TRBV28 and TRBJ1-2, with 8 nucleotides matching TRBD1. The trim removed 2 bases at V and 4 bases at J, leaving 3 bases unmatched. The germline CDR1 and CDR2 sequences are MDHEN and SYDVKM. The CDR3 spans 14 residues. Here the CDR3 reads CASSLQGAIYGYTF. The CDR3 DNA is TGTGCCAGCAGTTTACAGGGGGCTATCTATGGCTACACCTTC.

This clone was observed at least ten times. The chain carries TRBV7-3 and TRBJ1-2; D is undetermined. CDR3 length: 12 amino acids. The germline gives CDR1 SGHTA, CDR2 FQGTGA. The germline V and J ends were trimmed by 5 bases and 3 bases, with 7 bases remaining between them. CDR3 DNA: TGTGCCAGCAGCCACGGGGACTATGGCTACACCTTC. Protein sequence: CASSHGDYGYTF.

This chain links TRBV5-5 with TRBJ1-6; no clear D gene. Germline values: CDR1 SGHKS, CDR2 YYEKEE (reference sequence). The length of the CDR3 is 14 residues. V lost 1 base and J lost 5, with 7 bases in between. The CDR3 DNA reads as TGTGCCAGCAGCTTGCATACAAATAATTCACCCCTCCACTTT. This gives the protein CASSLHTNNSPLHF.

The CDR3: CASSLEVAGGLQFF. CDR3 coding DNA: TGTGCCAGCAGCTTAGAGGTAGCGGGGGGCTTGCAGTTCTTC. The rearrangement uses TRBV11-2 and TRBJ2-1; 10 bases match TRBD2. Germline V CDR1 and CDR2: SGHAT, FQNNGV. J gave up 12 bases and V 0 bases, and 5 bases lay outside the gene matches. The CDR3 totals 14 residues.

This chain joins TRBV28 and TRBJ1-1; D might be TRBD1 (6 bases). V was shortened by 2 bases and J by 8 bases, with 12 bases between the two germline ends. The CDR3 loop spans 13 amino acids. CDR1 is MDHEN and CDR2 is SYDVKM in the germline V gene. CDR3 sequence (DNA): TGTGCCAGCAGTTTAGGTCTACAGGGCGAAGCTTTCTTT. Residues: CASSLGLQGEAFF.

This rearrangement joins TRBV15 to TRBJ2-1; possible D gene TRBD2, 5 bases. Germline V gives CDR1 LNHNV, CDR2 YYDKDF (reference sequence). V was pared by 3 bases and J by 4 bases, with 13 bases between. The CDR3 contains 15 residues. This CDR3 is CATSRAGSGYNEQFF. CDR3 sequence (DNA): TGTGCCACCAGCAGGGCCGGCAGCGGATACAATGAGCAGTTCTTC.

This chain joins TRBV19 and TRBJ2-5, with a tentative D call TRBD1 (6 bases). With 11 bases removed from V and 4 bases from J, the gap between germline ends came to 20 bases. Germline lookup yields CDR1 LNHDA and CDR2 SQIVND (reference sequence). The CDR3 consists of 14 residues. The DNA for the CDR3 is TGTGCCGCCGGCGAAAAGGCAGGGGCAGAGACCCAGTACTTC. Translating gives CAAGEKAGAETQYF.

The gene calls are TRBV5-1 and TRBJ2-3; 11 bases fit TRBD2. CDR3 size: 14 residues. The V gene's germline CDR1 is SGHRS and CDR2 YFSETQ. J was trimmed by 14 bases and V by 4 bases; bases with no gene match: 12. CDR3 coding DNA: TGCGCCAGCAGCCCTACTAGCGGGGGTGACTCGTTGTATTTT. Protein product: CASSPTSGGDSLYF. Filled out from reference TRBV5-1 and TRBJ2-3, the complete variable domain reads KAGVTQTPRYLIKTRGQQVTLSCSPISGHRSVSWYQQTPGQGLQFLFEYFSETQRNKGNFPGRFSGRQFSNSRSEMNVSTLELGDSALYLCASSPTSGGDSLYFGPGTRLTVL.

The rearrangement uses TRBV5-1 and TRBJ2-1, with 11 positions matching TRBD2. From germline, CDR1 is SGHRS and CDR2 YFSETQ. J was trimmed by 0 bases and V by 3 bases; bases with no gene match: 8. This CDR3 contains 18 residues. CDR3 amino acids: CASSSSGGLTSSYNEQFF. Here the CDR3 DNA reads TGCGCCAGCAGCTCTAGCGGGGGGCTGACTAGCTCCTACAATGAGCAGTTCTTC.

V usage is TRBV19 and J usage is TRBJ1-1; TRBD1 is a possible D gene (6 bases). CDR1 is LNHDA, CDR2 SQIVND, per germline (reference sequence). The CDR3 consists of 13 residues. The V and J ends lost 7 bases and 1 base respectively, with 10 bases between them. For the CDR3, the DNA is TGTGCCAGTACCCGGACAGAGAACACTGAAGCTTTCTTT. Protein: CASTRTENTEAFF.

In this sample, this clone turned up a few times. This chain connects TRBV28 to TRBJ2-7; D is unclear. Germline V CDR1 and CDR2: MDHEN, SYDVKM. The V gene lost 6 bases and the J gene lost 3 bases, with 9 bases spanning the gap. The CDR3 spans 12 residues. Here the CDR3 DNA reads TGTGCCAGCAGGGACGTCAGCTACGAGCAGTACTTC. Amino acid sequence: CASRDVSYEQYF.

The V gene is TRBV11-2, the J gene TRBJ1-1; a weak D match, TRBD1 (6 bases). CDR3 length: 13 residues. Trimming removed 5 bases from V and 5 bases from J, with 12 bases in between. The germline gives CDR1 SGHAT, CDR2 FQNNGV. As DNA, the CDR3 is TGTGCCAGCAGCCCGACAGGAAGGACTGAAGCTTTCTTT. This gives the protein CASSPTGRTEAFF.

This clone occurred a few times. This chain uses TRBV29-1 with TRBJ1-1; D remains ambiguous. V dropped 5 bases and J dropped 0 bases, with 4 bases sitting between them. Germline assignment: CDR1 SQVTM and CDR2 ANQGSEA. The CDR3 spans 11 residues. CDR3 in amino acids: CSVSLNTEAFF. The CDR3 bases are TGCAGCGTTTCCTTGAACACTGAAGCTTTCTTT.

The rearrangement links TRBV15 to TRBJ2-3; D is tentatively TRBD1 or TRBD2 (6 bases each). CDR1 is LNHNV and CDR2 is YYDKDF in the germline V gene (reference sequence). The length of the CDR3 is 16 residues. Trimming removed 1 base at V and 0 bases at J, with 11 bases between. The CDR3 nucleotides are TGTGCCACCAGCAGAGGGGGGGCGCTTAGCACAGATACGCAGTATTTT. Amino acids: CATSRGGALSTDTQYF.

The CDR3 spells CASSYPGRDEAFF. The CDR3 bases are TGTGCCAGCAGTTACCCGGGGAGAGATGAAGCTTTCTTT. This chain connects TRBV6-5 to TRBJ1-1; D gene unclear. The CDR3 totals 13 residues. The V gene's germline CDR1 is MNHEY and CDR2 SVGAGI. Deletions cut 2 bases from V and 7 bases from J, with 11 bases between.

This clone was observed once. This chain uses TRBV28 with TRBJ2-5, with a possible D match to TRBD1 (5 bases). The germline CDR1 and CDR2 sequences are MDHEN and SYDVKM. Trimming stripped 6 bases from V and 1 base from J, with 21 bases between. CDR3 length equals 17 residues. DNA for the CDR3: TGTGCCAGCAGGAAACAAGGCCCTCCAGGGCTCCAAGAGACCCAGTACTTC. This encodes CASRKQGPPGLQETQYF.

The chain links TRBV7-6 to TRBJ2-3, with TRBD2 matching 8 bases. The CDR3 extends over 18 amino acids. Trimming took 1 base from V and 2 from J; bases not matched to a gene: 11. Germline V gene lookup returns CDR1 SGHVS and CDR2 FNYEAQ. This CDR3 is CASSLGVSSGSTTDTQYF. Written as DNA, the CDR3 is TGTGCCAGCAGCTTAGGTGTATCGAGCGGGAGCACCACAGATACGCAGTATTTT. Full variable domain (rest looked up from reference TRBV7-6 and TRBJ2-3): GAGVSQSPRYKVTKRGQDVALRCDPISGHVSLYWYRQALGQGPEFLTYFNYEAQQDKSGLPNDRFSAERPEGSISTLTIQRTEQRDSAMYRCASSLGVSSGSTTDTQYFGPGTRLTVL.

This clone was seen more than once but under ten times. Compared with germline, one end of the junction differs, possibly owing to a read error. This chain joins TRBV7-7 and TRBJ2-7; D unresolved. This CDR3 region has 12 residues. Germline CDR1 and CDR2: SSHAT and FNYEAQ (reference sequence). Here the CDR3 reads CASSPIDGEQYF. The CDR3 bases are TGTGCTAGCAGCCCAATCGATGGCGAGCAGTACTTC.

The chain is built from TRBV5-1 and TRBJ2-3; D might be TRBD2 (6 bases). V lost 5 bases and J lost 6, with 16 bases in between. The CDR3 covers 14 residues. In germline, CDR1 is SGHRS, CDR2 YFSETQ. CDR3 in amino acids: CASRRGAGEDTQYF. DNA of the CDR3: TGCGCCAGCAGACGCGGAGCGGGCGAGGATACGCAGTATTTT.